This entry is about one T cell receptor beta chain. The sample is drawn from a study of CD8 T cells in Susac syndrome. From blood CD8+ and CD4+ T cells, the TCR beta chain was sequenced. Controls comprised healthy donors matched for age and sex. Negative isolation was applied to CD8+ and CD4+ T cells, and FACS enrichment was applied to TEMRA cells. The CDR3 consists of 14 residues. The germline gives CDR1 GTSNPN, CDR2 SVGIG (reference sequence). Trimming cost V 3 bases and J 5 bases, with 16 bases left between them. When the RNA was reverse transcribed, random hexamers were used with an input of 0.5 to 1 ug. Amplification of TCR beta CDR3 across 54 Vbeta and 13 Jbeta was performed with immunoSEQ multiplex PCR. A single record per CDR3 protein comes from TCRdb applying MiXCR to the immunoSEQ multiplex PCR reads. The repertoire holds around 130,000 distinct CDR3 sequences, with over 90% as singletons.

The sequence came from a human donor in good health. Sequenced sample: CD4+ T cells from PBMCs. This chain joins TRBV30 and TRBJ1-1; D ambiguous. CDR3 protein: CAWRREAGWTEAFF. The CDR3 DNA follows: TGTGCCTGGAGACGGGAAGCGGGGTGGACTGAAGCTTTCTTT.